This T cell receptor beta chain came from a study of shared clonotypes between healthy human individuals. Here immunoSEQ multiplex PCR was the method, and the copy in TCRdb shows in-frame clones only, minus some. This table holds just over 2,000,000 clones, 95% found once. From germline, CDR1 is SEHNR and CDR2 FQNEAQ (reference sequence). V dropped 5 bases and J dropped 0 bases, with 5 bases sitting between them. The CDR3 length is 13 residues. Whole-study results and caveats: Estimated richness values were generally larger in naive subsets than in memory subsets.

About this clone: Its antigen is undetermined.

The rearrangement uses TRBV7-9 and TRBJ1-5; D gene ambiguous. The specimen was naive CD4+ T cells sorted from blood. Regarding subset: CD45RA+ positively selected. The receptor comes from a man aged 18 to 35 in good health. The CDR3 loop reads CASSPISNQPQHF. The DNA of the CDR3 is TGTGCCAGCAGCCCCATTAGCAATCAGCCCCAGCATTTT.